These 8 T cell receptor beta chains were all obtained from the same sample, sequenced in a study of cytomegalovirus exposure and HLA in healthy donors. PCR involved 60 Vbeta and 13 Jbeta primers. Profiling relied on immunoSEQ multiplex PCR, and the TCRdb table lists in-frame clones only, not all of them. The sample shows some 200,000 clones, around 83% of them seen only once. Sequencing was done on a sample of PBMCs. The receptors were gathered from a man aged 50 or older in good health and CMV-seronegative.

This chain connects TRBV4-3 to TRBJ1-2; perhaps TRBD1 as D (6 bases). Germline assignment: CDR1 LGHNA and CDR2 YSLEER. The CDR3 spans 15 residues. Trimming cost V 1 base and J 6 bases, with 15 bases left between them. This CDR3 is CASSQVSGGANGYTF. CDR3 sequence (DNA): TGCGCCAGCAGCCAAGTGAGCGGGGGGGCAAATGGCTACACCTTC.

The gene calls are TRBV13 and TRBJ2-6, with D unclear. The V gene lost 5 bases and the J gene lost 0 bases, with 14 bases spanning the gap. Germline lookup yields CDR1 PRHDT and CDR2 FYEKMQ (reference sequence). CDR3 length: 17 amino acids. CDR3 coding DNA: TGTGCCAGCAGCCTAGTGGCGGATTTCTCTGGGGCCAACGTCCTGACTTTC. As protein: CASSLVADFSGANVLTF.

This chain links TRBV5-6 with TRBJ2-1; TRBD2 agrees at 16 bases. The germline gives CDR1 SGHDT, CDR2 YYEEEE. V gave up 2 bases and J gave up 9 bases; unmatched junction bases: 5. The CDR3 spans 16 residues. The CDR3 loop is CASSLLGTSGRAEQFF. The CDR3 nucleotides read TGTGCCAGCAGCTTACTCGGGACTAGCGGGAGGGCTGAGCAGTTCTTC.

The rearrangement links TRBV5-1 to TRBJ1-4; weak D call: TRBD1 (5 bases). The germline gives CDR1 SGHRS, CDR2 YFSETQ. The V end lost 0 bases, the J end lost 7 bases, and 7 bases lay between the germline ends. CDR3 size: 13 residues. CDR3 bases: TGCGCCAGCAGCTTGGAAGACAGTGAAAAACTGTTTTTT. Its translation: CASSLEDSEKLFF.

The chain joins TRBV7-8 to TRBJ2-1; maybe TRBD1 (6 bases). Per germline, CDR1 SGHVS and CDR2 FQNEAQ. This CDR3 contains 14 residues. Trimming removed 3 bases at V and 4 bases at J, with 10 bases between. As DNA, the CDR3 is TGTGCCAGCAGCTTGGGACACCAATACAATGAGCAGTTCTTC. Translation gives CASSLGHQYNEQFF.

This clone has a handful of counts. The CDR3 DNA reads TGTGCCAGCAGCCCTGCTGGACAGGCGAATCAGCCCCAGCATTTT. Protein: CASSPAGQANQPQHF. The genes are TRBV5-6 and TRBJ1-5; 7 bases are a match to TRBD1. V lost 4 bases to trimming and J lost 4 bases; unmatched junction nucleotides: 8. Germline loops: CDR1 SGHDT, CDR2 YYEEEE. The CDR3 runs 15 residues.

The V and J genes are TRBV5-6 and TRBJ1-3, with TRBD1 identical over 7 bases. The CDR3 length is 14 residues. Trimming at V came to 6 bases and at J to 4 bases, leaving 7 bases not matched to a gene. In germline, CDR1 is SGHDT, CDR2 YYEEEE. The CDR3 region is CASNHRGWGNTIYF. CDR3 coding DNA: TGTGCCAGCAACCACAGGGGTTGGGGAAACACCATATATTTT.

This clone has just a few counts. This chain joins TRBV4-1 and TRBJ1-1; a possible D gene is TRBD1 (6 bases). CDR3 length: 16 residues. The germline gives CDR1 MGHRA, CDR2 YSYEKL. The V end was cut by 0 bases, the J end by 5 bases, with 16 bases between. The CDR3 here is CASSQDEGRGWTEAFF. The CDR3, as DNA: TGCGCCAGCAGCCAAGATGAAGGCAGGGGATGGACTGAAGCTTTCTTT.